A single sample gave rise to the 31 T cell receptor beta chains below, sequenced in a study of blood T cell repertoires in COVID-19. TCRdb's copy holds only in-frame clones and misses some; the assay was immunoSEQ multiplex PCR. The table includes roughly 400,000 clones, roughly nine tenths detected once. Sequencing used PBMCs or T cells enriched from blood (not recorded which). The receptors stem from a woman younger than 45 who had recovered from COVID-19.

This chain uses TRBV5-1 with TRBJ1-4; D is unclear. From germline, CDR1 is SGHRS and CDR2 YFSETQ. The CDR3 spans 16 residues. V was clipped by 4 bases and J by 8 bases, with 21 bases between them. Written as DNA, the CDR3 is TGCGCCAGCAGCCCCGGCGCGTGGGAGACCAGCGAAAAACTGTTTTTT. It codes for CASSPGAWETSEKLFF.

The CDR3 DNA reads as TGCGCCAGCAGCTTGAAACTCTTGTACCAAGAGACCCAGTACTTC. It is translated as CASSLKLLYQETQYF. The chain uses TRBV5-1 and TRBJ2-5; D is undetermined. The CDR3 runs 15 residues. Germline values: CDR1 SGHRS, CDR2 YFSETQ. V was shortened by 1 base and J by 0 bases, with 10 bases between the two germline ends.

CDR3 sequence: CASSFTRGGGSNQPQHF. CDR3 DNA sequence: TGTGCCAGCAGCTTTACTCGGGGCGGGGGTAGCAATCAGCCCCAGCATTTT. This sequence joins TRBV5-8 and TRBJ1-5, with D perhaps TRBD1 (5 bases). The CDR3 contains 17 residues. Trimming took 2 bases from V and 0 from J, leaving 15 bases between them. Germline V lookup: CDR1 SGHTS, CDR2 YDEGEE.

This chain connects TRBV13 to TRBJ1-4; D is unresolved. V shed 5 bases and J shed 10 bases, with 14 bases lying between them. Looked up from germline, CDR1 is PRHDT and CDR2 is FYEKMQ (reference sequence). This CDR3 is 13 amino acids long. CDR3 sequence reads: CASSQSGGSKLFF. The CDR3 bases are TGTGCCAGCAGCCAATCAGGCGGGTCAAAACTGTTTTTT.

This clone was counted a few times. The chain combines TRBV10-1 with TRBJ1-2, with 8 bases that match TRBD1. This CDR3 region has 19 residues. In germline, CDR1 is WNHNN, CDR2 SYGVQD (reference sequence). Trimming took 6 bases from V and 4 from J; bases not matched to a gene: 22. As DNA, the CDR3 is TGCGCCAGCAGCAGGAAAATATCACTCAGACAGGGGCGGGTCTATGGCTACACCTTC. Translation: CASSRKISLRQGRVYGYTF.

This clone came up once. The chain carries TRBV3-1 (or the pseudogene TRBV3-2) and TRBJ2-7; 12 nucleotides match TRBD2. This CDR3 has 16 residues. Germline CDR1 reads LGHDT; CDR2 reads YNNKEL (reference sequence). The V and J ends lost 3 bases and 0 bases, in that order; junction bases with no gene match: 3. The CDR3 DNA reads TGTGCCAGCAGCCAGACTAGCGGGAGCCTCTCCTACGAGCAGTACTTC. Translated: CASSQTSGSLSYEQYF.

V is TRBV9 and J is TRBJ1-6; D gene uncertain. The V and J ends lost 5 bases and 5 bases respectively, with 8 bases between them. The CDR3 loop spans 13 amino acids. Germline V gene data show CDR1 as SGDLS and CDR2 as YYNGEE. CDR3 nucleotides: TGTGCCAGCAGGGCAGAAAATAATTCACCCCTCCACTTT. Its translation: CASRAENNSPLHF.

CDR3 nucleotide sequence: TGTGCCAGCACCAAGAGTGGGCAGGGGAATGGCTACACCTTC. Translated, it gives CASTKSGQGNGYTF. The rearrangement joins TRBV6-5 to TRBJ1-2, with TRBD1 as a possible D gene (6 bases). Trimming shortened V by 7 bases and J by 6 bases, and 18 bases separated the two germline ends. The CDR3 contains 14 residues. Germline assignment: CDR1 MNHEY and CDR2 SVGAGI.

The CDR3 is CATAGVGDDTQYF. CDR3 DNA: TGTGCCACCGCGGGGGTTGGCGACGATACGCAGTATTTT. The gene calls are TRBV24-1 and TRBJ2-3, with TRBD2 matching over 7 bases. V was pared by 9 bases and J by 6 bases, with 8 bases of the junction left unmatched. The CDR3 extends over 13 amino acids. Germline-derived CDR1 and CDR2 are KGHDR and SFDVKD.

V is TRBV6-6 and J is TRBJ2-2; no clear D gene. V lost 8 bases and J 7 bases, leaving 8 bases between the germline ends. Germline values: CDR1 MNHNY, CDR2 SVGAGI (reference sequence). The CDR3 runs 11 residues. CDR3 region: CASSYVGELFF. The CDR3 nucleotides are TGTGCCAGCTCGTATGTCGGGGAGCTGTTTTTT.

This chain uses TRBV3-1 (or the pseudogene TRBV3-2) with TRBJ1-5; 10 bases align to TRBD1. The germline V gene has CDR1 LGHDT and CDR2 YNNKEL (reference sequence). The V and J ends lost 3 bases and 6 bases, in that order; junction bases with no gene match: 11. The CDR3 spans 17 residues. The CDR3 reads CASSQGDRGWFGQPQHF. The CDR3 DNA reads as TGTGCCAGCAGCCAGGGGGACAGGGGTTGGTTCGGTCAGCCCCAGCATTTT.

The CDR3 nucleotides read TGTGCCAGCAGCACCCCCTTAGTCGGGGGGCGGACCGGGGAGCTGTTTTTT. Its protein is CASSTPLVGGRTGELFF. The chain is built from TRBV9 and TRBJ2-2, with D possibly being TRBD2 (7 bases). The CDR3 loop spans 17 amino acids. The germline V gene has CDR1 SGDLS and CDR2 YYNGEE. Trimming stripped 4 bases from V and 5 bases from J, with 21 bases between.

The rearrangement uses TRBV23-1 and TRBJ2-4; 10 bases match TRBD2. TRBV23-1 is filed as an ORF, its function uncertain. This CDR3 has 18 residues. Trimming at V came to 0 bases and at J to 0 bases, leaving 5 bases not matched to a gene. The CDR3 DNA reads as TGCGCCAGCAGTCAATCTAGGCTAGCGGGGGTAGCCAAAAACATTCAGTACTTC. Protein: CASSQSRLAGVAKNIQYF.

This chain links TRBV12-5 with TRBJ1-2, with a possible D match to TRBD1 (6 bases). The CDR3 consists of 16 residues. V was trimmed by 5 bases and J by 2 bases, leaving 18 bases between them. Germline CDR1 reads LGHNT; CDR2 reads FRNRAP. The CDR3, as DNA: TGTGCTAGTGGTCAGTACAGGGTAACCGCGAACTATGGCTACACCTTC. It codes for CASGQYRVTANYGYTF.

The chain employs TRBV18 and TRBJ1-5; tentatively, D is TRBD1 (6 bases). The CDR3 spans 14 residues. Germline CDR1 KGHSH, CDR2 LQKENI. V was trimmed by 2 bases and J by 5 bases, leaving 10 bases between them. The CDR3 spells CASSPGGRYQPQHF. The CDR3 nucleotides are TGTGCCAGCTCACCAGGGGGCCGTTATCAGCCCCAGCATTTT.

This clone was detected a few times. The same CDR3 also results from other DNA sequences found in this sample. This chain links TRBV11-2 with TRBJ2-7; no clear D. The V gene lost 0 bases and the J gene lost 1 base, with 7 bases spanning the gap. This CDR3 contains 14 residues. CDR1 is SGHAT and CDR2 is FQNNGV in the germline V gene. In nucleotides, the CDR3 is TGTGCCAGCAGCTTAGATCGAGGTTCCTACGAGCAGTACTTC. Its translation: CASSLDRGSYEQYF.

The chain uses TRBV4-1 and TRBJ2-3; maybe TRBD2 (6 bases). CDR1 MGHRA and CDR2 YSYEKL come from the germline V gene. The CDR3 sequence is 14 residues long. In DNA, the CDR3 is TGCGCGTCGCGGGGCTTTCCTCCCGGAGATACGCAGTATTTT. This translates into CASRGFPPGDTQYF.

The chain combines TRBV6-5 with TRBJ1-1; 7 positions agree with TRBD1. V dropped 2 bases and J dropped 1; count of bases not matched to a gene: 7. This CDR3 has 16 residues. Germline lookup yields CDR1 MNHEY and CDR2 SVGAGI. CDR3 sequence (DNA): TGTGCCAGCAGTTACGCGCACAGGGGCACGAACACTGAAGCTTTCTTT. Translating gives CASSYAHRGTNTEAFF.

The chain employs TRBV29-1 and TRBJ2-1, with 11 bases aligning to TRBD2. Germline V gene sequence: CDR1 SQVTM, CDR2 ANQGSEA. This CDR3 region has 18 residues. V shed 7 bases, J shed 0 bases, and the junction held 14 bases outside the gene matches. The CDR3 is CSAMTSGMPESSYNEQFF. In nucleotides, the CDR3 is TGCAGCGCCATGACTAGCGGGATGCCAGAAAGCTCCTACAATGAGCAGTTCTTC.

The CDR3 DNA follows: TGTGCCAGCAGCTTAGCGAGGTATATGAACACTGAAGCTTTCTTT. It specifies CASSLARYMNTEAFF. The gene calls are TRBV11-3 and TRBJ1-1, with D uncertain. The V and J ends lost 1 base and 0 bases respectively, with 9 bases between them. The germline V gene encodes CDR1 SGHNT and CDR2 YENEEA. The CDR3 is made up of 15 amino acids.

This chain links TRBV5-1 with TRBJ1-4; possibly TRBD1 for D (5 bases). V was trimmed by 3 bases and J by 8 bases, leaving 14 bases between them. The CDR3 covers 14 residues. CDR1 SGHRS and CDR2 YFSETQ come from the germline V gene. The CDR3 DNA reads TGCGCCAGCAGCTCCCTCATCACAGGCGAAAAACTGTTTTTT. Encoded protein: CASSSLITGEKLFF.

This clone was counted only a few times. CDR3: CASSLGDINNEQFF. The CDR3 DNA is TGCGCCAGCAGCCTGGGGGACATCAACAATGAGCAGTTCTTC. The chain is built from TRBV5-1 and TRBJ2-1; D perhaps matches TRBD1 (6 bases). V dropped 4 bases and J dropped 5 bases, with 13 bases sitting between them. CDR3 size: 14 residues. Germline values: CDR1 SGHRS, CDR2 YFSETQ. Using reference TRBV5-1 and TRBJ2-1 for the parts outside the CDR3, the full variable domain is KAGVTQTPRYLIKTRGQQVTLSCSPISGHRSVSWYQQTPGQGLQFLFEYFSETQRNKGNFPGRFSGRQFSNSRSEMNVSTLELGDSALYLCASSLGDINNEQFFGPGTRLTVL.

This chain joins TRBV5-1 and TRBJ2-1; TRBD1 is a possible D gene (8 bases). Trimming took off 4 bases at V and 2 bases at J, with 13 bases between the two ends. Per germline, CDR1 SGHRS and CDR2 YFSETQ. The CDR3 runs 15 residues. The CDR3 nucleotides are TGCGCCAGCAGCCGGGAGGACAGGGCCTACAATGAGCAGTTCTTC. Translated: CASSREDRAYNEQFF. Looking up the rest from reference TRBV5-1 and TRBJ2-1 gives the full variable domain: KAGVTQTPRYLIKTRGQQVTLSCSPISGHRSVSWYQQTPGQGLQFLFEYFSETQRNKGNFPGRFSGRQFSNSRSEMNVSTLELGDSALYLCASSREDRAYNEQFFGPGTRLTVL.

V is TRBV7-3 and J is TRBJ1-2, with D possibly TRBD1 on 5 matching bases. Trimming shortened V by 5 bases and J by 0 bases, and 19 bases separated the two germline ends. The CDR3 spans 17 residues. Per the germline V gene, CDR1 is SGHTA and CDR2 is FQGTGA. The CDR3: CASSAGRRIKTNYGYTF. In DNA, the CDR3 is TGTGCCAGCAGCGCGGGACGGCGAATAAAGACTAACTATGGCTACACCTTC. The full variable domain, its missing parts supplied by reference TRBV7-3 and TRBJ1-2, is GAGVSQTPSNKVTEKGKYVELRCDPISGHTALYWYRQSLGQGPEFLIYFQGTGAADDSGLPNDRFFAVRPEGSVSTLKIQRTERGDSAVYLCASSAGRRIKTNYGYTFGSGTRLTVV.

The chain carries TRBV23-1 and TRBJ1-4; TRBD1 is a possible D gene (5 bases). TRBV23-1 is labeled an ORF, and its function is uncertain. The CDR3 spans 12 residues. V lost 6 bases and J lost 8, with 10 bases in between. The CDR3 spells CASRGPPEKLFF. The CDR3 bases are TGCGCCAGCAGGGGGCCGCCGGAAAAACTGTTTTTT.

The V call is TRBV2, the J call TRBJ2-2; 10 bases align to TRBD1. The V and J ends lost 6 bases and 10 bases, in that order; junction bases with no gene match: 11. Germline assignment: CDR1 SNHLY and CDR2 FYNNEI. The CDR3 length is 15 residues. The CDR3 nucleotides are TGTGCCAGCAGCGGACATGGACAGGGGGAAGAGGAGCTGTTTTTT. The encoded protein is CASSGHGQGEEELFF.

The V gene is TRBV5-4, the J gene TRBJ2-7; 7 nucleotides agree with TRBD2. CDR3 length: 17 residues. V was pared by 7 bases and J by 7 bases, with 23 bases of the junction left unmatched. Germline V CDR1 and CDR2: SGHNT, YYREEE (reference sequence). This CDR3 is CASAGTTDVPTKGEQYF. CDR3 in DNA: TGTGCCAGCGCCGGGACTACCGATGTGCCGACGAAGGGTGAGCAGTACTTC.

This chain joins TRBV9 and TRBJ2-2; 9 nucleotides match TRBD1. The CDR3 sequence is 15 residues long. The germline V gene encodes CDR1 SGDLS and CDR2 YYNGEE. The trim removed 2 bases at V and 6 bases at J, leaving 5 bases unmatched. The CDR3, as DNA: TGTGCCAGCAGCGTTCGGCACAGGGGGCCCGGGGAGCTGTTTTTT. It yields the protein CASSVRHRGPGELFF.

The CDR3 DNA follows: TGCGCCAGCAGCTTGGAGGGACACAATTCACCCCTCCACTTT. This codes for CASSLEGHNSPLHF. V gene TRBV5-1 combines with J gene TRBJ1-6, with a possible D match to TRBD1 (6 bases). The germline CDR1 and CDR2 sequences are SGHRS and YFSETQ. The CDR3 sequence is 14 residues long. Trimming left V 0 bases short and J 7 bases short, with 8 bases between.

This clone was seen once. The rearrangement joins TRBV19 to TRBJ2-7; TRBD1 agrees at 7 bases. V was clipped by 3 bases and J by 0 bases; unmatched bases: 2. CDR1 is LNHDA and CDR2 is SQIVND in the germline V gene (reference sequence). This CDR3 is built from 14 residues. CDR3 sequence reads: CASSMRQGSYEQYF. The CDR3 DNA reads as TGTGCCAGTAGTATGAGACAGGGCTCCTACGAGCAGTACTTC.

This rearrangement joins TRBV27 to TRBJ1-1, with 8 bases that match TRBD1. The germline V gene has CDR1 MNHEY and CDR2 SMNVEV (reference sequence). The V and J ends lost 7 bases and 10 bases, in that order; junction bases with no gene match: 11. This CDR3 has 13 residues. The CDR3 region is CASTNRQGRGAFF. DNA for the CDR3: TGTGCCAGCACTAATCGACAGGGGCGGGGAGCTTTCTTT.